This T cell receptor beta chain was captured in a study of identical twins listed by TCRdb under 2016. About the full investigation: The study deep-sequenced TCR alpha and beta repertoires from monozygotic twins, unrelated adults of various ages and cord blood to test whether fetal clonotypes persist. To rule out contamination, the twin experiments were replicated at different times with different library preparation protocols. The full study reports these points: Excess twin sharing in beta out-of-frame sequences was weaker because fewer shared sequences lowered the signal-to-noise ratio. Fewer insertions were carried by abundant cord blood beta clonotypes; a weaker similar trend was observed in young adult naive repertoires, while no such trend was observed in memory repertoires. Compared with coincidental sharing between unrelated individuals, an excess of low generation-probability sequences was observed among out-of-frame TCR alpha sequences shared between twins. In monozygotic twins, recombination models systematically underestimated out-of-frame TCR alpha sharing, but the models matched the sharing seen between unrelated individuals. Zero-insertion analyses could be partly confounded by invariant T cells such as MAIT and iNKT, though diverse VJ usage argued against such confounding for most clonotypes. Conclusions relied on cross-sectional statistical analysis, since the same donors could not be followed over many years.

In the case of this clonotype: Its antigen has not been determined. There are no base qualities to consult, and no much larger clone falls within one base.

Only healthy Caucasian donors were included. Three pairs of female monozygotic twins, all aged about 18 to 30 years, were included in the twin cohort. The RNA used for TCR libraries was isolated from peripheral blood mononuclear cells. The protocol used for the library was 5' RACE. Sequencer: Illumina HiSeq 2000. Template switching added a universal primer binding site, and the final cDNA carried a unique molecular identifier that allowed TCR cDNA molecules to be counted accurately. Specific primers in the conserved constant-segment region were used to synthesize first-strand cDNA for the TCR alpha and beta chains. Each cDNA library was double barcoded, with a SMART-Mk sample barcode plus Illumina barcodes, to control for contamination. Two successive PCR steps introduced TruSeq adapter sequences along with Illumina sample barcodes. TCR alpha and beta cDNA libraries were sequenced on the Illumina HiSeq platform with custom primers. On the authors' methods: Raw reads were processed with MiGEC to extract unique molecular identifiers, and MiXCR was used to determine CDR3 positions. For each individual, recombination models were inferred using an EM algorithm with the repgenHMM and IGoR tools. The analysis of shared clonotypes was done with the tcR package in R, with sharing normalized by the product of cloneset sizes. To study raw recombination free of thymic and clonal selection effects, out-of-frame nonproductive sequences were analyzed. TCRdb reprocessed the public reads (quality trimming at Q25 with fastp, clone calling with MiXCR) and kept in-frame beta chains. Every CDR3 protein is listed once, alongside the most common genes and DNA of its rows. The V and J calls were determined by TCRdb, not by the authors. Across this sample there are hundreds of thousands of distinct CDR3 sequences, with over 15% seen only once. Roughly 13% of the sample is taken by the ten largest.

Spanning cysteine to phenylalanine, the CDR3 consists of 13 amino acids. Only the CDR3 DNA stays, 39 bases, in frame from base 1. The germline V gene sets CDR1 to SGHTA and CDR2 to FQGNSA. V is shortened by 1 base, J by 10 bases, and the region joining them spans 13 bases. These data were also reused for a study on T cells expressing NK-cell markers. That second report states: Three sorted T-cell subsets (CD3+CD56+NKG2C+, CD3+CD56+NKG2C- and CD3+CD56-NKG2C+) from fewer than 10 donors had their TCR beta-chain repertoires profiled. Among the eight sequenced donors, only one was HCMV-seronegative, while the other seven were HCMV-seropositive. To restrict sorting to alphabetaTCR-expressing T cells, an anti-gammadeltaTCR antibody was added in several experiments. In over five donors, the dominant CD3+CD56+NKG2C+ clonotypes were found to rank among the top 10 CD8+ clonotypes and to make up roughly 1.0-7.5% of CD8+ T cells. Those dominant clonotypes were again the most abundant among CD3+CD56-NKG2C+ cells in a few donors, at roughly 25-65%. Whether the expanded NKG2C-expressing T cell clones were specific for HCMV antigens was left unclear. The eight sequenced donors were randomly selected healthy volunteers, three men and five women. HCMV-specific IgG was detected in serum with a commercial ELISA kit to determine HCMV serostatus. For five or six donors, unsorted PBMC were also used to sequence bulk peripheral blood T-cell repertoires. MIGEC was used to demultiplex reads and group the reads by UMI, and MiTCR was used to assemble and quantify clonotypes. To exclude erroneous sequences, any TCR cDNA sequence not supported by at least two reads was discarded. The tcR package was used for downstream repertoire analysis, and clonotypes were matched between fractions using CDR3 nucleotide sequence together with V segment. VDJmatch was used to annotate antigen specificity against VDJdb, with one amino acid substitution in CDR3 permitted.

Recombination connected TRBV7-2 to TRBJ1-2, and TRBD1 may be the D gene, going by 5 matching bases. The source of this sequence is a woman under 30 in good health. The material sequenced was PBMCs. The CDR3 loop reads CASSLGRVSAYTF. The nucleotides read TGTGCCAGCAGCTTAGGCAGGGTTAGTGCCTACACCTTC.